The clone carrying this T cell receptor (beta chain) was counted many times. The data derive from a study of T cells in Graves' hyperthyroidism and ophthalmopathy. As for the study in general: Prior to any treatment, at the point of initial diagnosis, peripheral blood was collected.

The germline V gene has CDR1 LGHDT and CDR2 YNNKEL (reference sequence). Losses at the gene ends were 1 base for V and 6 bases for J; bases not matched to a gene: 3. This CDR3 spans 15 amino acids. RNA transcripts were the template for amplifying TCR beta CDR3 regions. Primed by the HTBI set, a first-round RT-PCR was run on the TCR CDR3. TCRdb independently ran MiXCR on the multiplex PCR reads; one entry per CDR3 protein. Altogether approximately 350,000 distinct CDR3 sequences are present, nearly 15% being singletons, with the ten largest covering roughly 19%. The V call is TRBV3-1, the J call TRBJ1-6, with 7 bases lining up with TRBD1. Sequencing input: blood. This clonotype was obtained from a woman aged 55-70 years with Graves' ophthalmopathy. CDR3 nucleotide sequence: TGTGCCAGCAGCCAAGCGGGACAGTTTAATTCACCCCTCCACTTT. Translated: CASSQAGQFNSPLHF.